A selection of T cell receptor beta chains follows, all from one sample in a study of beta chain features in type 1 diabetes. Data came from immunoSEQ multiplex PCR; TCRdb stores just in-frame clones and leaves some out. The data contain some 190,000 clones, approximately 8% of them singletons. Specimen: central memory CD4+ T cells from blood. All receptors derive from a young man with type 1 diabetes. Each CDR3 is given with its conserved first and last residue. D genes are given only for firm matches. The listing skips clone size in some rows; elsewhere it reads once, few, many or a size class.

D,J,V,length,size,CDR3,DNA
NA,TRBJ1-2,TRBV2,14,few,CASSVREEAYGYTF,TGTGCCAGCAGTGTACGGGAGGAGGCCTATGGCTACACCTTC
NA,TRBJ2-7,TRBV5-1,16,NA,CASSLSQRAASYEQYF,TGCGCCAGCAGCTTATCTCAGAGGGCGGCATCCTACGAGCAGTACTTC
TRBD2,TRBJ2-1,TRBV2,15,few,CASCPSQAGYNEQFF,TGTGCCAGCTGCCCTTCCCAAGCGGGATACAATGAGCAGTTCTTC
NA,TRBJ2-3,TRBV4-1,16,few,CASSHSLSGSTDTQYF,TGCGCCAGCAGCCATTCTCTCAGCGGGAGCACAGATACGCAGTATTTT
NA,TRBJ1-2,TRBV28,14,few,CASSYSYEGRGYTF,TGTGCCAGCAGTTACTCTTACGAGGGCCGTGGCTACACCTTC
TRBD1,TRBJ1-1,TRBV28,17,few,CASTYRTGRNMNTEAFF,TGTGCCAGCACCTATCGGACAGGGCGTAACATGAACACTGAAGCTTTCTTT
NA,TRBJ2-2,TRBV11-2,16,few,CASSFDPRANTGELFF,TGTGCCAGCAGCTTCGACCCCAGGGCGAACACCGGGGAGCTGTTTTTT
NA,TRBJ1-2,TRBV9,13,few,CASSVVTEYGYTF,TGTGCCAGCAGCGTAGTAACGGAGTATGGCTACACCTTC
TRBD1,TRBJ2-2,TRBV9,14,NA,CASRRGPNTGELFF,TGTGCCAGCAGAAGGGGGCCCAACACCGGGGAGCTGTTTTTT
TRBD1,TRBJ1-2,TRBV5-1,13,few,CASGQDSNYGYTF,TGCGCCAGCGGACAGGACTCTAACTATGGCTACACCTTC
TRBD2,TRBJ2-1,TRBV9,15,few,CASSVGGTSPNEQFF,TGTGCCAGCAGCGTAGGGGGGACTAGCCCCAATGAGCAGTTCTTC
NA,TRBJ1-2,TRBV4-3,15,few,CASSQDDNRVDGYTF,TGCGCCAGCAGCCAAGATGACAACAGGGTTGACGGCTACACCTTC
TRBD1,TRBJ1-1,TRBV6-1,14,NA,CASTAGTGFTEAFF,TGTGCCAGCACCGCCGGGACAGGATTTACTGAAGCTTTCTTT
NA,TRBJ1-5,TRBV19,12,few,CASREYRQPQHF,TGTGCCAGTAGGGAGTACAGGCAGCCCCAGCATTTT
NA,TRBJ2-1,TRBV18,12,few,CASSPSSDEQFF,TGTGCCAGCTCACCAAGCAGCGATGAGCAGTTCTTC
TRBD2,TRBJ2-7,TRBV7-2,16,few,CASSSPRLAGTYEQYF,TGTGCCAGCAGCTCACCGCGACTAGCGGGAACGTACGAGCAGTACTTC
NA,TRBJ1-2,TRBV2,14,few,CASSVLAGGDGYTF,TGTGCCAGCAGTGTATTAGCGGGAGGTGATGGCTACACCTTC
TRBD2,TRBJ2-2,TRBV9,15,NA,CASTSSGGHTGELFF,TGTGCCAGCACCTCTAGCGGGGGACACACCGGGGAGCTGTTTTTT
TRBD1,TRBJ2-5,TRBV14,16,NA,CASSQWTGGREETQYF,TGTGCCAGCAGCCAATGGACAGGGGGCCGGGAAGAGACCCAGTACTTC
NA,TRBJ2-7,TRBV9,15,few,CASSVGGGQTYEQYF,TGTGCCAGCAGCGTAGGGGGGGGGCAGACCTACGAGCAGTACTTC
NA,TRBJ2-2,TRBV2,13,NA,CASSGWPTGELFF,TGTGCCAGCAGTGGATGGCCGACCGGGGAGCTGTTTTTT
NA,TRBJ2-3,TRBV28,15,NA,CASSLAWGLTDTQYF,TGTGCCAGCAGTTTGGCTTGGGGGCTCACAGATACGCAGTATTTT
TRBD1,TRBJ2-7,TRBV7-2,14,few,CASSLDRGAYEQYF,TGTGCCAGCAGCTTGGACAGGGGAGCCTACGAGCAGTACTTC
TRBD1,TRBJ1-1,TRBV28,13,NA,CASSLRRTGEAFF,TGTGCCAGCAGTTTGAGACGGACAGGGGAAGCTTTCTTT
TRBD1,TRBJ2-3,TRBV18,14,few,CASSSRQGEDTQYF,TGTGCCAGCTCCTCTCGACAGGGTGAAGATACGCAGTATTTT
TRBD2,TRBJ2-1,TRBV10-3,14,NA,CAIGEREAYNEQFF,TGTGCCATCGGCGAGCGGGAGGCTTACAATGAGCAGTTCTTC
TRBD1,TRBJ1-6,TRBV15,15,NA,CATSSLTGLNSPLHF,TGTGCCACCAGCAGCCTGACAGGGCTTAATTCACCCCTCCACTTT
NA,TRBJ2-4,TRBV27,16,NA,CASRDLQGLAKNIQYF,TGTGCCAGCAGGGATTTACAGGGCCTAGCCAAAAACATTCAGTACTTC
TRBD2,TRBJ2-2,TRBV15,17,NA,CATSRDTLAGNTGELFF,TGTGCCACCAGCAGAGATACACTAGCGGGGAACACCGGGGAGCTGTTTTTT
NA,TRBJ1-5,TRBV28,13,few,CASSADSNQPQHF,TGTGCCAGCAGTGCTGACAGTAATCAGCCCCAGCATTTT
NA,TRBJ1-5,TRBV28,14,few,CASTPLDSNQPQHF,TGTGCCAGCACCCCATTAGATAGCAATCAGCCCCAGCATTTT
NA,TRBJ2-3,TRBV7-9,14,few,CASSLATSKNTQYF,TGTGCCAGCAGCTTAGCTACTAGCAAGAATACGCAGTATTTT
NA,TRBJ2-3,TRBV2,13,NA,CASRGGSTDTQYF,TGTGCCAGCAGAGGCGGTAGCACAGATACGCAGTATTTT
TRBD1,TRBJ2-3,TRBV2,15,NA,CASSRDSIGTDTQYF,TGTGCCAGCAGTCGGGACAGTATTGGCACAGATACGCAGTATTTT
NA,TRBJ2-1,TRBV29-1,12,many,CSVEDRLGGQFF,TGCAGCGTTGAAGATCGGCTAGGGGGTCAGTTCTTC
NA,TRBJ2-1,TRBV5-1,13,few,CASSSQGYNEQFF,TGCGCCAGCAGCTCTCAGGGGTACAATGAGCAGTTCTTC
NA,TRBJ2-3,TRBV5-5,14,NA,CASSSSPYTDTQYF,TGTGCCAGCAGCTCTTCCCCGTACACAGATACGCAGTATTTT
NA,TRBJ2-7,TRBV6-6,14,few,CASSYTDMSYEQYF,TGTGCCAGCAGTTACACGGACATGAGCTACGAGCAGTACTTC
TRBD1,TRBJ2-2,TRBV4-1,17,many,CASSQEGPGGYTGELFF,TGCGCCAGCAGCCAAGAGGGGCCAGGGGGCTATACCGGGGAGCTGTTTTTT
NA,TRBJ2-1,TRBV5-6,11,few,CASSWHNEQFF,TGTGCCAGCAGCTGGCACAATGAGCAGTTCTTC
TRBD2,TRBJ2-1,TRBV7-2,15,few,CASSPDGTSGREQFF,TGTGCCAGCAGCCCAGATGGGACTAGCGGGAGGGAGCAGTTCTTC
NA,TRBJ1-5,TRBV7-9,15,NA,CASSADGGGNQPQHF,TGTGCCAGCAGCGCAGACGGGGGTGGCAATCAGCCCCAGCATTTT
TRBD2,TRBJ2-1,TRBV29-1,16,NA,CSVVSSLADLYNEQFF,TGCAGCGTTGTGAGTTCGCTAGCGGACTTATACAATGAGCAGTTCTTC
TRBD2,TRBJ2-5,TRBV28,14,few,CASNASGRGPTQYF,TGTGCCAGCAACGCTAGCGGGAGGGGTCCCACCCAGTACTTC
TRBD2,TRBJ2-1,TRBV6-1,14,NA,CASSVRGGLGEQFF,TGTGCCAGCAGTGTCCGGGGGGGCCTAGGCGAGCAGTTCTTC
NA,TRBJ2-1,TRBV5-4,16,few,CASSSGTRRSANEQFF,TGTGCCAGCAGCTCGGGTACTAGACGGTCCGCCAATGAGCAGTTCTTC
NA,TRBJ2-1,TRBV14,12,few,CASSQDPRGQFF,TGTGCCAGCAGCCAAGACCCGCGGGGGCAGTTCTTC
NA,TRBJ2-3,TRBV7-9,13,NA,CASKRESTDTQYF,TGTGCCAGCAAAAGGGAGTCCACAGATACGCAGTATTTT
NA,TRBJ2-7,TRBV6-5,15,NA,CASSYFPGSGYEQYF,TGTGCCAGCAGTTACTTTCCAGGATCAGGCTACGAGCAGTACTTC
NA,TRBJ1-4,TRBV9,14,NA,CASSGTGTNEKLFF,TGTGCCAGCAGCGGCACAGGGACTAATGAAAAACTGTTTTTT
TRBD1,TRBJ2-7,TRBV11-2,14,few,CASSAGQGSYEQYF,TGTGCCAGCAGCGCCGGACAGGGTTCCTACGAGCAGTACTTC
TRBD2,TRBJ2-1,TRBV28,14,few,CASRASGDRNEQFF,TGTGCCAGCAGAGCCAGCGGGGACCGCAATGAGCAGTTCTTC
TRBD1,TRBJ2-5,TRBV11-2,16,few,CASSLGATGGVETQYF,TGTGCCAGCAGCTTAGGCGCGACAGGGGGTGTAGAGACCCAGTACTTC
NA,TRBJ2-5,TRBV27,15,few,CASSFVRDTLETQYF,TGTGCCAGCAGTTTTGTCAGGGACACGTTAGAGACCCAGTACTTC
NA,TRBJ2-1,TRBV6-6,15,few,CASTPRVLEGGEQFF,TGTGCCAGCACGCCTCGGGTCTTGGAAGGAGGTGAGCAGTTCTTC
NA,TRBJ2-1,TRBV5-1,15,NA,CASSSPYRGGNEQFF,TGCGCCAGCAGCTCCCCATACAGGGGAGGTAATGAGCAGTTCTTC
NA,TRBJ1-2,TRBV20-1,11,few,CSAEGSMVYTF,TGCAGTGCTGAGGGTTCGATGGTATACACCTTC
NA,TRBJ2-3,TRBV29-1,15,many,CSVGPTGPTADTQYF,TGCAGCGTTGGCCCGACAGGTCCCACCGCAGATACGCAGTATTTT
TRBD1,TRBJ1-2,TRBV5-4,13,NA,CASSEGQSSGYTF,TGTGCCAGCAGCGAGGGACAGTCAAGTGGCTACACCTTC